The text below deals with one T cell receptor beta chain. Its antigen is unidentified. This sample was taken from a study of beta chain features in type 1 diabetes. General study results and limits: Moderate yet significant TCRB CDR3 shortening was seen in Type 1 diabetes patients in all four CD4+ subsets. Reduced insertions and increased deletions marked VDJ junctions in type 1 diabetes patients.

CDR3 length: 15 residues. Germline V gives CDR1 MGHRA, CDR2 YSYEKL. V dropped 3 bases and J dropped 6; count of bases not matched to a gene: 7. Every isolated RNA sample was fully reverse transcribed, so sequencing captured expressed TCRB transcripts. Sequencing of naive, central memory and regulatory T cell samples gave an average of around 3.8 million reads. The method was immunoSEQ multiplex PCR; TCRdb's version includes in-frame clones alone and lacks a portion of them. The table shows hundreds of thousands of clones, with around an eighth occurring only once. V is TRBV4-1 and J is TRBJ1-5; 8 bases fit TRBD1. The sequence came from a man younger than 35 with type 1 diabetes. The sample was naive CD4+ T cells from blood. In nucleotides, the CDR3 is TGCGCCAGCAGCCATCTGGACAGGGAGAGTCAGCCCCAGCATTTT. Residues: CASSHLDRESQPQHF.